This TCR beta chain was profiled in a study of T cells in women clearing cervical HPV infection. Study at large: Case blood was drawn when the lesion was first found; control blood after infection became undetectable. With HLA typing for only a few women, HLA confounding remains possible.

As regards this clone: The antigen is not known. The read finishes 3 residues shy of the CDR3 end, and the germline J gene is used to complete it.

The CDR3 consists of 14 residues. V was cut by 4 bases and J by 1 base, with 11 bases left in between. In germline, CDR1 is SGHDT, CDR2 YYEEEE. Study observations and caveats: Cases carried less TRBV6-7 than controls: around 0.11% versus 0.15%.

The protocol was immunoSEQ multiplex PCR, while the TCRdb copy is restricted to in-frame clones and leaves out a portion. In total, the table holds roughly 49,000 clones. V usage is TRBV5-6 and J usage is TRBJ1-1; D may be TRBD1 (5 bases). This sequence originates from a woman aged 18 to 69 with a cervical HPV16 infection that either progressed to CIN3+ or cleared (not recorded which). The sequenced sample was blood buffy coat. The CDR3 here is CASSLAGGNTEAFF. The sequenced CDR3 bases are TGTGCCAGCAGCCTGGCCGGGGGGAACACTGAA.